The 18 T cell receptor beta chains reported below all come from one sample, sequenced in a study of human versus mouse CDR3 diversity and MHC coevolution. The protocol was immunoSEQ multiplex PCR, while the TCRdb copy is restricted to in-frame clones and leaves out a portion. Of 55,000 to 65,000 clones in the sample, just under 95% were seen once. The sample comprised naive CD4+ T cells from blood. Documented subset: CD45RO-negative CD62L-positive naive CD4 T cells. Receptor source: a person aged 55 to 69 in good health.

V and J are TRBV11-2 and TRBJ2-5, with TRBD1 identical over 7 bases. Germline CDR1 is SGHAT and CDR2 is FQNNGV. CDR3 size: 17 residues. Germline trimming cut 3 bases from V and 0 bases from J; bases unmatched to any gene: 10. DNA of the CDR3: TGTGCCAGCAGCTTCGTATATGGGGGACAGTACCAAGAGACCCAGTACTTC. Translated, it gives CASSFVYGGQYQETQYF.

As DNA, the CDR3 is TGTGCCAGCAGCTGGACTAGCGGGAGGAACCAAGAGACCCAGTACTTC. This codes for CASSWTSGRNQETQYF. This chain links TRBV2 with TRBJ2-5, with 14 bases fitting TRBD2. CDR1 is SNHLY, CDR2 FYNNEI, per germline. The V gene end was trimmed by 6 bases and the J gene end by 0 bases; junction bases not matched to a gene: 3. There are 16 residues in the CDR3.

The V and J genes are TRBV2 and TRBJ2-5; tentatively, D is TRBD1 (7 bases). The CDR3 is 15 amino acids. Germline-derived CDR1 and CDR2 are SNHLY and FYNNEI. The V and J ends lost 4 bases and 4 bases respectively, with 16 bases between them. In DNA form, the CDR3 reads TGTGCCAGCAGTGCGGCAGGGGGGAAGGGAGAGACCCAGTACTTC. This translates into CASSAAGGKGETQYF.

V is TRBV21-1 and J is TRBJ2-6; the listed D gene, TRBD2, was not tested against the DNA. TRBV21-1 is given as a pseudogene. The length of the CDR3 is 18 residues. CDR3 loop: CASSKDLAQQSRANVLTF. The DNA of the CDR3 is TGTGCCAGCAGTAAGGACCTAGCACAACAAAGTCGGGCCAACGTCCTGACTTTC.

V and J are TRBV6-5 and TRBJ2-7; TRBD1 matches 10 bases. V dropped 3 bases and J dropped 8; count of bases not matched to a gene: 10. The CDR3 has 15 amino acids. Germline CDR1 reads MNHEY; CDR2 reads SVGAGI. As DNA, the CDR3 is TGTGCCAGCAGTTATCAGGGACAGGGGTCTGGCAAGCAGTACTTC. This translates into CASSYQGQGSGKQYF.

V usage is TRBV6-5 and J usage is TRBJ2-7; TRBD2 matches at 8 bases. Germline CDR1 and CDR2: MNHEY and SVGAGI. V lost 2 bases to trimming and J lost 0 bases; unmatched junction nucleotides: 6. The CDR3 totals 16 residues. CDR3 DNA: TGTGCCAGCAGTTACGGGGTAGCGGGACCCTCCTACGAGCAGTACTTC. This translates into CASSYGVAGPSYEQYF.

The V gene is TRBV5-1, the J gene TRBJ2-5; 8 nucleotides agree with TRBD1. The closer fit of TRBJ2-7 to the DNA end suggests the J call may be wrong. CDR1 SGHRS and CDR2 YFSETQ come from the germline V gene. The CDR3 length is 14 residues. CDR3 in DNA: TGCGCCAGCAGCTTGTGGACAGGGAATTCCGAGCAGTACTTC. Protein: CASSLWTGNSEQYF.

In DNA form, the CDR3 reads TGTGCCAGCAGCTCGCCTAGCGGGAGGGCTAGCACAGATACGCAGTATTTT. It encodes CASSSPSGRASTDTQYF. The rearrangement joins TRBV7-3 to TRBJ2-3, with 12 bases lining up with TRBD2. The CDR3 covers 17 residues. Looked up from germline, CDR1 is SGHTA and CDR2 is FQGTGA. V trimming: 4 bases; J trimming: 0 bases; junction bases outside the gene matches: 5.

The J gene is TRBJ1-1, the V gene TRBV6-5; 7 bases align to TRBD1. The CDR3 runs to 15 residues. Germline V gene data show CDR1 as MNHEY and CDR2 as SVGAGI. V was pared by 6 bases and J by 6 bases, with 13 bases of the junction left unmatched. The CDR3 DNA reads as TGTGCCAGCAGCACGACAGGGACTAGAAACGCTGAAGCTTTCTTT. Residues: CASSTTGTRNAEAFF.

The chain joins TRBV28 to TRBJ1-5, with 7 bases that match TRBD1. Germline V gene sequence: CDR1 MDHEN, CDR2 SYDVKM. V lost 5 bases to trimming and J lost 3 bases; unmatched junction nucleotides: 4. The CDR3 has 14 amino acids. The CDR3 sequence is CASSEGTVNQPQHF. CDR3 nucleotides: TGTGCCAGCAGTGAAGGGACAGTCAATCAGCCCCAGCATTTT.

CDR3 protein: CASSAGVSSYEQYF. The CDR3 coding sequence is TGTGCCAGCAGTGCGGGAGTAAGCTCCTACGAGCAGTACTTC. The rearrangement joins TRBV6-5 to TRBJ2-7; 7 bases map to TRBD2. Germline lookup yields CDR1 MNHEY and CDR2 SVGAGI. The V gene end was trimmed by 5 bases and the J gene end by 0 bases; junction bases not matched to a gene: 4. CDR3 length: 14 residues.

This chain joins TRBV5-1 and TRBJ1-1; 8 bases map to TRBD1. J gave up 1 base and V 4 bases, and 9 bases lay outside the gene matches. The germline CDR1 and CDR2 sequences are SGHRS and YFSETQ. This CDR3 spans 16 amino acids. DNA of the CDR3: TGCGCCAGCAGCCCTAGCGCCGGGACAGGGAACACTGAAGCTTTCTTT. Its protein product is CASSPSAGTGNTEAFF.

The chain employs TRBV9 and TRBJ2-5, with a possible D match to TRBD1 (6 bases). The CDR3 runs 15 residues. In germline, CDR1 is SGDLS, CDR2 YYNGEE. V was clipped by 3 bases and J by 1 base, with 13 bases between them. The CDR3 region is CASSEQGRFQETQYF. CDR3 sequence (DNA): TGTGCCAGCAGCGAACAGGGACGGTTCCAAGAGACCCAGTACTTC.

The sample holds one count of this clone. The chain uses TRBV11-3 and TRBJ2-7; D remains unclear. CDR1 SGHNT and CDR2 YENEEA come from the germline V gene. This CDR3 has 12 amino acids. Deletions cut 0 bases from V and 6 bases from J, with 6 bases between. CDR3 sequence reads: CASSLDPSEQYF. CDR3 in DNA: TGTGCCAGCAGCTTAGACCCCAGCGAGCAGTACTTC.

The rearrangement links TRBV14 to TRBJ2-2, with 7 nucleotides matching TRBD2. This CDR3 is 15 amino acids long. Germline CDR1 reads SGHDN; CDR2 reads FVKESK. V shed 1 base and J 3 bases; nucleotides not matched to a gene: 2. This CDR3 is CASSQVGGYTGELFF. CDR3 DNA sequence: TGTGCCAGCAGCCAAGTCGGGGGGTACACCGGGGAGCTGTTTTTT.

The CDR3 protein is CASSLGLGNTIYF. The CDR3 DNA reads as TGCGCCAGCAGCTTGGGTCTCGGAAACACCATATATTTT. The chain recombines TRBV5-1 with TRBJ1-3, with unresolved D. The CDR3 has 13 amino acids. From germline, CDR1 is SGHRS and CDR2 YFSETQ. Trimming left V 0 bases short and J 4 bases short, with 5 bases between.

The chain is built from TRBV4-1 and TRBJ2-3; D uncertain. Germline V lookup: CDR1 MGHRA, CDR2 YSYEKL. V lost 0 bases, J lost 1 base, and 11 bases lay in between. The CDR3 is 16 amino acids. The CDR3 bases are TGCGCCAGCAGCCAAGAGTTCCGGGTCGGCACAGATACGCAGTATTTT. This translates into CASSQEFRVGTDTQYF.

The sample holds a few counts of this clone. The V and J genes are TRBV6-6 and TRBJ2-2; D may be TRBD2 (5 bases). This CDR3 region has 16 residues. With 2 bases removed from V and 0 bases from J, the gap between germline ends came to 10 bases. Per the germline V gene, CDR1 is MNHNY and CDR2 is SVGAGI (reference sequence). In DNA, the CDR3 is TGTGCCAGCAGTTACGCCTGGACTTCGAACACCGGGGAGCTGTTTTTT. It specifies CASSYAWTSNTGELFF.